The source of this T cell receptor beta chain is a study of molecular identifiers for immune sequencing clone quantification. Regarding the study as a whole: The share of molecules held by clones above 20 RNA copies was over 97% in effector cells and under 1% in naive cells. Single-cell amounts of spiked Jurkat TCR RNA were reportedly detectable among over 750,000 naive cells.

Germline-derived CDR1 and CDR2 are SQVTM and ANQGSEA. Trimming cost V 5 bases and J 6 bases, with 10 bases left between them. CDR3 length: 12 residues. The bulk TCR libraries were made with methods described before and with listed TCR primers. TCRdb re-derived calls from the PCR reads in MiXCR, one entry per CDR3 protein. This table has some 650,000 distinct CDR3 sequences, 20% appearing once. Many counts were recorded for this clonotype. The antigen is undetermined. The sample consisted of naive CD8+ T cells from blood, with Jurkat cell RNA spiked in. Described subset: FACS-sorted CD8+CD4-CCR7+CD45RA+ naive T cells. The chain has TRBV29-1 and TRBJ2-2; D is unclear. The clonotype originates from a human donor in good health. Some libraries in this study had Jurkat cell RNA spiked in. The CDR3 loop is CSVPEESGELFF. CDR3 in DNA: TGCAGCGTTCCCGAGGAGTCCGGGGAGCTGTTTTTT.